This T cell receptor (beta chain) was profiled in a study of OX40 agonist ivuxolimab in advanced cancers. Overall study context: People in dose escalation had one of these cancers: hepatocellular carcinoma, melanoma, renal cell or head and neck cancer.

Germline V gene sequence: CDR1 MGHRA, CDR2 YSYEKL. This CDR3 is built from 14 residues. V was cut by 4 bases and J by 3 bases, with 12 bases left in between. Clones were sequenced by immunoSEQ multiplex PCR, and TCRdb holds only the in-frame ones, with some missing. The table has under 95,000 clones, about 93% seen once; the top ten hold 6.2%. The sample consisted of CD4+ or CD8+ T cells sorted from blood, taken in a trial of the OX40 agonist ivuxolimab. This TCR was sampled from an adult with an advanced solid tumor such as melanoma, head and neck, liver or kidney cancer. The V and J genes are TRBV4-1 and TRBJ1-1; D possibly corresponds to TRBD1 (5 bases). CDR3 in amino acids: CASSLRGLDTEAFF. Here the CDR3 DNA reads TGCGCCAGCAGCCTAAGGGGATTGGACACTGAAGCTTTCTTT.